The rows below give T cell receptor beta chains drawn from one sample of a study of T cells in Graves' hyperthyroidism and ophthalmopathy. Each CDR3 protein gets one entry after TCRdb re-called the multiplex PCR reads with MiXCR. Of roughly 570,000 distinct CDR3 sequences listed, 46% are singletons. Sequenced sample: peripheral blood or thyroid tissue (not recorded which). The receptors stem from an adult woman with Graves' disease, either hyperthyroidism or ophthalmopathy (not recorded which). The CDR3 runs from the conserved cysteine through the conserved F or W. The D gene is left open where the match is weak. Clone size is not always given. Where it is, it says once, few, many or a class for expanded clones.

j_call d_call v_call clone_size cdr3_nt cdr3_aa
TRBJ1-1 TRBD1 TRBV7-9 once TGTGCCAGCAAACCCAGGACAGGGACGAACACTGAAGCTTTCTTT CASKPRTGTNTEAFF
TRBJ2-1 TRBD2 TRBV7-9 . TGTGCCAGCACGAGGGCAGGGACTAACTATGAGCAGTTCTTC CASTRAGTNYEQFF
TRBJ1-2 . TRBV7-9 . TGTGACAGCAGCTTAGCGGTCTGGCGGAACGGCTACACCTTC CDSSLAVWRNGYTF
TRBJ2-2 . TRBV9 many TGTGCCAGCAGCGCCGATTTGAGGCGCACCGGGGAGCTGTTTTTT CASSADLRRTGELFF
TRBJ1-5 . TRBV5-1 . TGCGCCAGCAGCTTTTTACCAGATCAGCCCCAGCATTTT CASSFLPDQPQHF
TRBJ1-1 . TRBV7-2 . TGTGCCAGCAGCTTAGTTGTCGGCGCCGGGGCTTTCTTT CASSLVVGAGAFF
TRBJ1-2 . TRBV5-1 few TGCGCCAGCAGCTCGGACGGAGCGGGTGGTGGCTACACCTTC CASSSDGAGGGYTF
TRBJ2-7 TRBD2 TRBV7-6 . TGTGCCAGCAGCTTAGTAGCCGTCGATCCACTAGCGGGAGCTTACGAGCAGTACTTC CASSLVAVDPLAGAYEQYF
TRBJ1-2 TRBD1 TRBV7-9 . TGTGCCAGCTTTTGGACAGGGTCTGGCTACACCTTC CASFWTGSGYTF
TRBJ2-5 . TRBV10-3 many TGTGCCATCAGTGAGTCGGTTTGGGGAGAAGAGACCCAGTACTTC CAISESVWGEETQYF
TRBJ2-5 TRBD1 TRBV2 . TGTGCCAGCACCCCAGACAGGGGGCAAGAGACCCAGTACTTC CASTPDRGQETQYF
TRBJ1-2 TRBD1 TRBV7-2 . TGTGCCAGCAGCTCGGGGACAGGGCATGGCTACACCTTC CASSSGTGHGYTF
TRBJ1-2 . TRBV28 many TGTGCCAGCAGTGAGGCCTTTCAGGACTATGGCTACACCTTC CASSEAFQDYGYTF
TRBJ1-5 . TRBV10-3 . TGTGCCATCAGTGAGCGTGGCAATCAGCCCCAGCATTTT CAISERGNQPQHF
TRBJ1-2 . TRBV7-9 . TGTGCCAGCAGGCCGGGAGGCTACACCTTC CASRPGGYTF
TRBJ2-7 . TRBV29-1 many TGCAGCGTTGAACTCCGTTACGAGCAGTACTTC CSVELRYEQYF
TRBJ1-5 . TRBV2 few TGTGCCAGCAGATACACGGTCGAGGGTCAGCCCCAGCATTTT CASRYTVEGQPQHF
TRBJ1-2 TRBD1 TRBV28 few TGTGCCAGCACCCGACAGGGTTTTGGCTACACCTTC CASTRQGFGYTF
TRBJ2-5 . TRBV7-9 many TGTGCCAGCAGCTTAAGGGAGGAGACCCAGTACTTC CASSLREETQYF
TRBJ1-1 . TRBV7-6 . TGTGCCAGCAGCTCCTCAGGACAGTATGGGAAAGTCGCTTTCTTT CASSSSGQYGKVAFF
TRBJ1-1 TRBD1 TRBV6-1 many TGTGCCAGCAGTGGAGGGGACAGGGGCGCTGAAGCTTTCTTT CASSGGDRGAEAFF
TRBJ2-7 TRBD2 TRBV5-1 . TGCGCCAGCAGACGAACCAGTAGCGGGATCGCCTACGAGCAGTACTTC CASRRTSSGIAYEQYF
TRBJ1-4 TRBD1 TRBV4-2 many TGTGCCAGCAGCCAAGATAAGGGGACAGGGTGGGAAAAACTGTTTTTT CASSQDKGTGWEKLFF